This T cell receptor beta chain was retrieved from a study of T cell responses to AZD1222 COVID-19 vaccine (dated by TCRdb to the early 2020s). Broadly, across the study: AZD1222 recipients with second doses at about 4 weeks or about 12 weeks were pooled, because spike-specific TCR depth and breadth did not differ between schedules. TCR sequencing was performed for more than 230 trial participants, of whom around 200 were given two doses of AZD1222 and approximately 26 were given two doses of MenACWY control vaccine. Enrollment into the trials was organized by age into subgroups of 18-55, 56-69 and 70-plus years, and those subgroups contained 148, 28 and 57 TCR-sequenced participants, respectively.

The CDR3 regions of human TCRbeta chains were analyzed by immunosequencing. As for how the authors treated the data: TCRs in the repertoires were compared against a reference library of SARS-CoV-2-specific TCRs that had been generated with the MIRA antigen-specificity platform. Breadth was defined as the fraction of unique TCRs that were SARS-CoV-2-associated. Depth was defined as the fraction of total T cells that were SARS-CoV-2-associated. Using the MIRA data, every spike-specific TCR was mapped to the spike region that the TCR reacted to and assigned to either a CD4 or a CD8 class. Log10-transformed breadth and depth values were compared by one-way ANOVA with Sidak's multiple comparisons tests. The source is immuneACCESS, and TCRdb retained only in-frame sequences with V and J called. Part of the clones is not carried over; for the studies checked, unresolved V genes explain less than half of this, and the remainder is unexplained. V and J calls and clone size are as listed in that table; D and trimming were resolved from the DNA. Here the sample has about 140,000 clones; 80% to 95% occur a single time. Approximately 4.8% of the sample is taken by the ten largest.

The junction shows trimming of 4 bases on V and 0 bases on J, and the gene matches do not reach 1 base of it. Taken from cysteine to phenylalanine, the CDR3 has 14 residues. Just the 42-base CDR3 DNA is kept, in frame starting at base 1. In the germline V gene, CDR1 corresponds to SNHLY and CDR2 to FYNNEI. Broad study findings and their caveats: No day 14 peak-response samples were available, so repertoires were characterized only after the peak T cell response. Conclusions about previously exposed vaccinees were limited because only 6 or 7 AZD1222 recipients were SARS-CoV-2 seropositive at baseline. Vaccine-associated CD4 TCRs spanned the whole spike protein, with dominant responses in regions 160-218 and 743-854. Most participants were white British and females outnumbered males, and the authors suggested that clonal diversity may have been underestimated. The 56-69-year group was small, and its depth increase did not reach significance, likely because of low power. A significant rise in spike-specific TCR breadth and depth was observed after two AZD1222 doses relative to day 0 and relative to MenACWY recipients. Nearly half of unique spike-specific TCRs reportedly recognized epitopes outside regions mutated in the B.1.351 and B.1.1.7 variants.

Reading the label with the study, this specimen's time point is: baseline before first vaccination. Vaccinee samples came from UK trials COV001 and COV002, including a single-blind randomized controlled phase 2/3 trial of AZD1222 (ChAdOx1 nCoV-19) in healthy adults. For TCRbeta chain sequencing, PBMC samples were collected from trial participants at day 0 and at day 28 after the second dose. In regard to this clone: Its antigen has not been determined. There are no base qualities to consult, and no much larger clone falls within one base.

The TCR originated in an adult in good health. Sample: peripheral blood, taken on day 0 of AZD1222 vaccination. The chain joins TRBV2 to TRBJ1-1; 8 middle bases align to TRBD1. The bases read TGTGCCAGCAGTGGGGACAGGATGAACACTGAAGCTTTCTTT. This codes for CASSGDRMNTEAFF.